This TCR beta chain appears in the sequencing data of a study of blood T cell repertoires in COVID-19. Study-level background: Sources were T cells, B-cell-depleted T cells, or PBMCs; the material itself was cDNA or gDNA.

In the original workflow: Scientists estimated how many nucleated cells there were by amplifying reference gene primers. Sequenced by immunoSEQ multiplex PCR; TCRdb stores in-frame clones only, minus some. The D gene and trimming were derived from the DNA, and the V and J assignments and clone size from that table. The table has 200,000 to 250,000 clones, about four fifths seen once. Researchers sorted participants into cohorts using their self-reported clinical history. Among Cohort 3 donors, those recovered had two negative PCRs, clearance, or symptom resolution. CDR3 size: 14 residues. The germline gives CDR1 LGHNA, CDR2 YSLEER. V shed 1 base, J shed 5 bases, and the junction held 2 bases outside the gene matches.

This sequence originates from a man between 60 and 70 years old who had recovered from COVID-19. Sample: PBMCs or T cells enriched from blood (not recorded which). The chain uses TRBV4-3 and TRBJ2-1; 7 bases map to TRBD1. The CDR3 DNA reads TGCGCCAGCAGCCAAGTCGGACAGGACAATGAGCAGTTCTTC. It yields the protein CASSQVGQDNEQFF.